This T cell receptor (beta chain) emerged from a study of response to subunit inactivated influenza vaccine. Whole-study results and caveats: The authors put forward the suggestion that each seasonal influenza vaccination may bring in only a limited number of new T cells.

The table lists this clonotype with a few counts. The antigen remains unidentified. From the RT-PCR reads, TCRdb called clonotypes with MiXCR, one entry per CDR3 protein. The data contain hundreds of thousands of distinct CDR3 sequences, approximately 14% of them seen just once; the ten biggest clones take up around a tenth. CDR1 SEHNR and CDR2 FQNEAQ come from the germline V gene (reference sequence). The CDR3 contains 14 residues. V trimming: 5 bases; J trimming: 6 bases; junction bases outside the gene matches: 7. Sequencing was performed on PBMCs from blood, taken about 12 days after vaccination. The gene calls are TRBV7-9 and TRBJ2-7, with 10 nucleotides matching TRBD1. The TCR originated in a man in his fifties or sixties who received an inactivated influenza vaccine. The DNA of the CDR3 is TGTGCCAGCAGCCTCGGGACAGGGGTTTTCGAGCAGTACTTC. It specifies CASSLGTGVFEQYF.